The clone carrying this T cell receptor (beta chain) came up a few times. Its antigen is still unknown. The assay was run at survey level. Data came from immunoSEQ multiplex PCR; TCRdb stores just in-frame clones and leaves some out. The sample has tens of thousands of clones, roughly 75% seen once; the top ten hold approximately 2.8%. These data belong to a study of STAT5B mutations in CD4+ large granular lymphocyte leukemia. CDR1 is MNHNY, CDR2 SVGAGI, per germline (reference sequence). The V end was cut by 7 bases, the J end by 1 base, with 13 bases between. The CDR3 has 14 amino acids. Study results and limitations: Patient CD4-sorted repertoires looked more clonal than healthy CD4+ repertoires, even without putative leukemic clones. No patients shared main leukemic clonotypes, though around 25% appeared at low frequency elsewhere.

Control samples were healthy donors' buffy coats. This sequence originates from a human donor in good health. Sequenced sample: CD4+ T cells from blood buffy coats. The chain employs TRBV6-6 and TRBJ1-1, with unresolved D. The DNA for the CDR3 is TGTGCCAGCATCTATAGACCCGGGAACACTGAAGCTTTCTTT. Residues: CASIYRPGNTEAFF.